This T cell receptor (beta chain) was observed in a study of control samples from healthy donors and cancer patients. The table came from immunoSEQ multiplex PCR; TCRdb's copy has only in-frame clones and leaves some out. This sample yields 150,000 or so clones, of which roughly 93% are seen a single time; more than 4.5% belongs to the top ten. The CDR3 contains 13 residues. Trimming took off 5 bases at V and 10 bases at J, with 15 bases between the two ends. Germline loops: CDR1 SGHAT, CDR2 FQNNGV. This receptor was taken from a man between 18 and 35 years old in good health. The sequenced sample was blood. The J gene is TRBJ2-1, the V gene TRBV11-2; possibly TRBD1 or TRBD2 for D (5 bases each). CDR3 loop: CASSVGPAWEQFF. The CDR3 bases are TGTGCCAGCAGCGTGGGACCCGCTTGGGAGCAGTTCTTC.